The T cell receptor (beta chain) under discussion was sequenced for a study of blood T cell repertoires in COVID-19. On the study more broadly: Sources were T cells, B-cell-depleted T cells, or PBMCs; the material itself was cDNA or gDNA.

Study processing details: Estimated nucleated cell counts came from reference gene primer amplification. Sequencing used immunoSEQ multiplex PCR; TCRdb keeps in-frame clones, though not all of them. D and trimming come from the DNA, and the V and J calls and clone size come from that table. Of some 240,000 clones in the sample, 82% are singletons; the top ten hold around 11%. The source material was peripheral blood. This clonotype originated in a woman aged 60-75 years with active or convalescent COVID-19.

The CDR3 protein is CASSLVGGGSYNSPLHF. The CDR3 DNA reads as TGCGCCAGCAGCTTGGTCGGGGGTGGCTCCTATAATTCACCCCTCCACTTT. This rearrangement joins TRBV5-1 to TRBJ1-6; D may be TRBD1 (5 bases). Trimming took 0 bases from V and 0 from J, leaving 10 bases between them. CDR3 length: 17 amino acids. Germline assignment: CDR1 SGHRS and CDR2 YFSETQ.